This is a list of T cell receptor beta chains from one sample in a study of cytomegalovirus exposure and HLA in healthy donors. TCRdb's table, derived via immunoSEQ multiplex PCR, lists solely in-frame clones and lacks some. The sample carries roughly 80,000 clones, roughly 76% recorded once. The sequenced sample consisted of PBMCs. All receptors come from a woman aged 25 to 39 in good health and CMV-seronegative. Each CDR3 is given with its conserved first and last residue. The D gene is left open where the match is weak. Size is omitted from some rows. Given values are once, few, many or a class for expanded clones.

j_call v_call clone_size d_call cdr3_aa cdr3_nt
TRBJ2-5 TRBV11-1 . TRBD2 CASSFGTSGEETQYF TGTGCCAGCAGCTTTGGGACTAGCGGCGAAGAGACCCAGTACTTC
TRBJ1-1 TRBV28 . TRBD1 CASSLLPGQGTEAFF TGTGCCAGCAGTTTACTCCCGGGACAGGGCACTGAAGCTTTCTTT
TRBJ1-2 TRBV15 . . CATSARGTPNYGYTF TGTGCCACCAGCGCCCGAGGGACACCTAACTATGGCTACACCTTC
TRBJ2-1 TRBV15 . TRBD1 CATSRDTGTANEQFF TGTGCCACCAGCAGAGACACCGGGACAGCGAATGAGCAGTTCTTC
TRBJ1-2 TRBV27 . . CASSFQANYGYTF TGTGCCAGCAGTTTCCAGGCGAACTATGGCTACACCTTC
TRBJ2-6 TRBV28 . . CASTLRGRSGANVLTF TGTGCCAGCACCCTCAGGGGTCGCTCTGGGGCCAACGTCCTGACTTTC
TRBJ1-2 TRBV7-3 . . CASPTSARRSNYGYTF TGTGCCAGCCCCACATCTGCCCGGCGGAGTAACTATGGCTACACCTTC
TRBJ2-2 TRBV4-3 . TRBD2 CASSQSAGGLAAGELFF TGCGCCAGCAGCCAATCCGCGGGGGGACTAGCGGCCGGGGAGCTGTTTTTT
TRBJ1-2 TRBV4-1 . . CASSQVLAGSGYGYTF TGCGCCAGCAGCCAAGTTCTCGCGGGGTCTGGTTACGGCTACACCTTC
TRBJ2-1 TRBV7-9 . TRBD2 CASSLKGGTSFNNEQFF TGTGCCAGCAGCTTAAAAGGTGGGACTAGTTTTAACAATGAGCAGTTCTTC
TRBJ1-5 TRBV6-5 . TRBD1 CASSADRRHHQPQHF TGTGCCAGCAGTGCGGACAGGCGACATCATCAGCCCCAGCATTTT
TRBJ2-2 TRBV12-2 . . CASLSSDPRERQVDTGELFF TGTGCAAGTCTCTCGAGTGACCCCAGGGAGAGACAGGTCGACACCGGGGAGCTGTTTTTT
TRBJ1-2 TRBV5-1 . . CASSLGQSYTF TGCGCCAGCAGCTTGGGTCAGAGCTACACCTTC
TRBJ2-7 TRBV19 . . CASSIGGTRAQNEQYF TGTGCCAGTAGTATAGGGGGGACAAGAGCACAAAACGAGCAGTACTTC
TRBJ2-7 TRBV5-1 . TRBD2 CASKPTSASYEQYF TGCGCCAGCAAACCCACTAGCGCCTCCTACGAGCAGTACTTC
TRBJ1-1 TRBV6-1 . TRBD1 CASSGRQGARLTEAFF TGTGCCAGCAGTGGTAGACAGGGGGCGAGGCTCACTGAAGCTTTCTTT
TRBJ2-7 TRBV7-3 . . CASSPTGGFGSEQYF TGTGCCAGCAGCCCCACGGGCGGGTTCGGGAGCGAGCAGTACTTC
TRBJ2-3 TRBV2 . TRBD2 CASRRAGGRSTDTQYF TGTGCCAGCAGGCGAGCTGGCGGGAGGAGTACAGATACGCAGTATTTT
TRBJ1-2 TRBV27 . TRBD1 CASSSIYSGQGADYGYTF TGTGCCAGCAGTTCAATTTACTCTGGACAGGGGGCGGACTATGGCTACACCTTC
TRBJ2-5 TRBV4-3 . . CASSRRGSEETQYF TGCGCCAGCAGCCGACGGGGATCGGAAGAGACCCAGTACTTC
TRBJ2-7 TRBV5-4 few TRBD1 CASSPTGGVSYEQYF TGTGCCAGCAGCCCGACAGGGGGGGTCTCCTACGAGCAGTACTTC
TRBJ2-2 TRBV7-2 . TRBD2 CASSLAGGPAGELFF TGTGCCAGCAGCTTAGCGGGAGGGCCCGCCGGGGAGCTGTTTTTT
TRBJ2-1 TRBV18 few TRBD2 CASSPPAGTSGYNEQFF TGTGCCAGCTCACCCCCAGCCGGGACTAGCGGCTACAATGAGCAGTTCTTC
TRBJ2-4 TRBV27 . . CASSLFIGAKNIQYF TGTGCCAGCAGTTTATTTATCGGAGCCAAAAACATTCAGTACTTC
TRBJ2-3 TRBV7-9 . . CASSLDPAGLADTQYF TGTGCCAGCAGCTTAGACCCGGCAGGGCTTGCAGATACGCAGTATTTT
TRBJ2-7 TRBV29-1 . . CSVDDGGRDSQFYEQYF TGCAGCGTTGATGATGGGGGGCGGGACAGCCAGTTCTACGAGCAGTACTTC
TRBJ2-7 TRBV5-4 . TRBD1 CASSLPGQYEQYF TGTGCCAGCAGCTTGCCGGGACAGTACGAGCAGTACTTC
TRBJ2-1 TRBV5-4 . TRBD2 CASSPSGIWRNEQFF TGTGCCAGCAGCCCTAGCGGGATTTGGAGGAATGAGCAGTTCTTC
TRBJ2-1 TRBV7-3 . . CASSLTLAGRNNEQFF TGTGCCAGCAGCTTAACCCTCGCGGGTCGGAACAATGAGCAGTTCTTC
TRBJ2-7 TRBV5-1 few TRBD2 CASSLGGTRKRDEQYF TGCGCCAGCAGCTTGGGTGGGACTAGAAAGAGAGACGAGCAGTACTTC
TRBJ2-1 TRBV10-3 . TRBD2 CAISGTSGGYNEQFF TGTGCCATCAGTGGTACTAGCGGGGGATACAATGAGCAGTTCTTC
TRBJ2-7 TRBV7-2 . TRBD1 CASSPDRGRHEQYF TGTGCCAGCAGCCCGGACAGGGGCCGGCACGAGCAGTACTTC
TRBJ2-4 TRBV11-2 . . CASSSRGDIQYF TGTGCCAGCAGCTCCCGTGGAGACATTCAGTACTTC
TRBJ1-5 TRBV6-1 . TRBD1 CASSALDRGVNQPQHF TGTGCCAGCAGTGCACTAGACAGGGGAGTAAATCAGCCCCAGCATTTT
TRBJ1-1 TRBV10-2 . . CARRETEQNTEAFF TGCGCCAGGAGAGAGACAGAGCAGAACACTGAAGCTTTCTTT
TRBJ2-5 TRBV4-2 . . CASSQDKETQYF TGTGCCAGCAGCCAAGATAAAGAGACCCAGTACTTC
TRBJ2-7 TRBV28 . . CASRLRGSYYEQYF TGTGCCAGCAGATTAAGGGGTTCGTATTACGAGCAGTACTTC
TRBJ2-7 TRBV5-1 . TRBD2 CASSSAGGYHEQYF TGCGCCAGCAGTTCAGCGGGGGGATATCACGAGCAGTACTTC
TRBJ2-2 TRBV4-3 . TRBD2 CASSPALGGVGELFF TGCGCCAGCAGCCCTGCCTTGGGGGGGGTCGGGGAGCTGTTTTTT
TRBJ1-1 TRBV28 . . CASSFQGDGGTEAFF TGTGCCAGCAGTTTTCAAGGGGACGGGGGCACTGAAGCTTTCTTT
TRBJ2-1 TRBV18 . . CASSPTRPDLGEQFF TGTGCCAGCTCACCGACTAGACCCGACTTGGGGGAACAGTTCTTC